This T cell receptor beta chain was found in a study of cytomegalovirus exposure and HLA in healthy donors. Study context: Earlier, 150 million to 200 million T cells were analyzed, and approximately 110 million unique TCR beta sequences were found among them.

It was with 60 Vbeta and 13 Jbeta primers that the PCR ran. Only in-frame clones appear in the TCRdb table, and some are missing; sequencing was by immunoSEQ multiplex PCR. The sample includes about 140,000 clones, about three fifths of them seen just once. This cohort consisted of healthy bone marrow donors. J was trimmed by 9 bases and V by 6 bases; bases with no gene match: 14. Germline V lookup: CDR1 SEHNR, CDR2 FQNEAQ (reference sequence). The CDR3 totals 14 residues. Study outcomes and limitations: Judged likely to be a sequencing artifact was a cluster of highly shared sequence variants.

Note on this clone: Its specificity is not known.

The receptor's source is a male donor in good health and CMV-seronegative. The chain uses TRBV7-9 and TRBJ2-7; 7 bases align to TRBD2. Sequences were obtained from PBMCs. The CDR3 protein is CASSFRVMGGTQYF. CDR3 DNA: TGTGCCAGCAGTTTCCGTGTCATGGGGGGGACGCAGTACTTC.